Listed here are 25 T cell receptor beta chains from one sample, sequenced in a study of preoperative IRX-2 immunotherapy in early breast cancer. Profiling relied on immunoSEQ multiplex PCR, and the TCRdb table lists in-frame clones only, not all of them. The sample has about 11,000 clones, 75% to 90% seen once. The treatment here: preoperative locoregional IRX-2 cytokine immunotherapy. This specimen was lymph node tissue, taken before IRX-2 immunotherapy. All receptors derive from a human donor with breast cancer.

The chain employs TRBV18 and TRBJ1-1; a possible D gene is TRBD1 (6 bases). The V gene's germline CDR1 is KGHSH and CDR2 LQKENI. CDR3 length equals 15 residues. V was cut by 3 bases and J by 0 bases, with 11 bases left in between. This CDR3 reads CASSPDGTLNTEAFF. In DNA, the CDR3 is TGTGCCAGCTCACCTGACGGGACACTGAACACTGAAGCTTTCTTT.

The genes are TRBV30 and TRBJ2-5, with 7 bases lining up with TRBD2. The germline V gene has CDR1 GTSNPN and CDR2 SVGIG (reference sequence). The CDR3 spans 15 residues. Unmatched junction bases numbered 8, after V lost 1 base and J lost 3 bases. In DNA, the CDR3 is TGTGCCTGGAGTGCTCCTAGCGGAGTAAAAGAGACCCAGTACTTC. It codes for CAWSAPSGVKETQYF.

About this clone itself: The junction differs from germline at one of its ends, possibly a read error. V is TRBV25-1 and J is TRBJ1-2; no firm D call. The CDR3 spans 12 residues. Germline V lookup: CDR1 MGHDK, CDR2 SYGVNS. CDR3 nucleotide sequence: TGTGCCAGCAGTGAATACGATACCCCCACCTCCTTC. Its translation: CASSEYDTPTSF.

This clone showed up just a few times. The chain joins TRBV6-8 to TRBJ1-5; 7 bases fit TRBD1. Germline CDR1 and CDR2: MNHGY and SAAAGT. The CDR3 contains 17 residues. J was trimmed by 0 bases and V by 6 bases; bases with no gene match: 11. This CDR3 reads CASRPIGTAYSNQPQHF. The CDR3 region has the DNA TGTGCCAGCAGGCCTATAGGGACAGCTTATAGCAATCAGCCCCAGCATTTT.

This clone occurred a few times. The V gene is TRBV6-8, the J gene TRBJ1-1; D unresolved. Germline V lookup: CDR1 MNHGY, CDR2 SAAAGT. The CDR3 covers 14 residues. V was cut by 0 bases and J by 0 bases, with 5 bases left in between. This CDR3 reads CASSYSAMNTEAFF. CDR3 in DNA: TGTGCCAGCAGTTACTCTGCGATGAACACTGAAGCTTTCTTT.

The chain links TRBV18 to TRBJ1-2, with TRBD1 matching over 10 bases. Germline CDR1 is KGHSH and CDR2 is LQKENI. Trimming cost V 4 bases and J 4 bases; bases outside gene matches: 9. There are 16 residues in the CDR3. As DNA, the CDR3 is TGTGCCAGCTCACGGACCGGGACAGGGGATATCTATGGCTACACCTTC. Protein sequence: CASSRTGTGDIYGYTF.

The genes are TRBV7-1 and TRBJ2-2; 8 bases map to TRBD1. TRBV7-1 is marked as an open reading frame, function uncertain. This CDR3 has 17 amino acids. Unmatched junction bases numbered 12, after V lost 5 bases and J lost 4 bases. The CDR3 DNA reads as TGTGCCAGCAGCCCCTCCAGAAGGACAGGGTTCACCGGGGAGCTGTTTTTT. This encodes CASSPSRRTGFTGELFF.

This clone was seen a handful of times. V gene TRBV19 combines with J gene TRBJ1-1, with D unresolved. CDR3 length: 13 amino acids. Germline lookup yields CDR1 LNHDA and CDR2 SQIVND (reference sequence). V was cut by 5 bases and J by 1 base, with 8 bases left in between. The CDR3 DNA sequence: TGTGCCAGTAGTTGGAACCCGAACACTGAAGCTTTCTTT. This sequence encodes CASSWNPNTEAFF.

This clone was seen only a few times. The rearrangement joins TRBV11-3 to TRBJ2-7; no reliable D call. The germline gives CDR1 SGHNT, CDR2 YENEEA. Trimming removed 3 bases at V and 3 bases at J, with 15 bases between. The CDR3 sequence is 15 residues long. For the CDR3, the DNA is TGTGCCAGCAGCTTTCGCCCTGAATCAGGCTACGAGCAGTACTTC. This sequence encodes CASSFRPESGYEQYF.

V and J are TRBV7-1 and TRBJ1-1, with D perhaps TRBD1 (6 bases). TRBV7-1 belongs to the ORF category, with a function that is uncertain. This CDR3 is 13 amino acids long. The V end was cut by 5 bases, the J end by 3 bases, with 10 bases between. Written as DNA, the CDR3 is TGTGCCAGCAGCGGACAGTCCCACACTGAAGCTTTCTTT. Its translation: CASSGQSHTEAFF.

This clone was detected a few times. The chain carries TRBV19 and TRBJ2-3; TRBD2 matches 11 bases. J gave up 2 bases and V 5 bases, and 6 bases lay outside the gene matches. The CDR3 is 16 amino acids. Per the germline V gene, CDR1 is LNHDA and CDR2 is SQIVND (reference sequence). Here the CDR3 DNA reads TGTGCCAGTAGTCTCCGACTAGCGGGATACACAGATACGCAGTATTTT. It yields the protein CASSLRLAGYTDTQYF.

This sequence joins TRBV6-8 and TRBJ1-5, with D possibly TRBD1 on 5 matching bases. V gave up 8 bases and J gave up 6 bases, with 17 bases separating them. The CDR3 has 14 amino acids. Per germline, CDR1 MNHGY and CDR2 SAAAGT. DNA for the CDR3: TGTGCCAGCGGAGAGTTTTCAGGGATTCAGCCCCAGCATTTT. Translated, it gives CASGEFSGIQPQHF.

This chain joins TRBV28 and TRBJ1-2; D remains ambiguous. The ends were cut back, 5 bases at V and 5 bases at J, with 9 bases in the middle. The CDR3 totals 12 residues. CDR1 MDHEN and CDR2 SYDVKM come from the germline V gene. CDR3 region: CASSHEIYGYTF. Here the CDR3 DNA reads TGTGCCAGCAGTCACGAAATATATGGCTACACCTTC.

J is TRBJ1-2 and V is TRBV11-3; 10 positions match TRBD1. The CDR3 has 15 residues. Germline V gene sequence: CDR1 SGHNT, CDR2 YENEEA. Germline trimming cut 1 base from V and 5 bases from J; bases unmatched to any gene: 4. The CDR3 loop is CASSLGPGQGYGYTF. The CDR3 DNA sequence: TGTGCCAGCAGCTTAGGGCCGGGACAGGGGTATGGCTACACCTTC.

The V and J genes are TRBV5-1 and TRBJ1-5; 9 nucleotides align to TRBD1. With V trimmed by 4 bases and J by 6 bases, 5 bases remained unmatched. This CDR3 is built from 14 residues. The germline V gene encodes CDR1 SGHRS and CDR2 YFSETQ. CDR3 amino acids: CASSPDRGGQPQHF. The CDR3 bases are TGCGCCAGCAGCCCGGACAGGGGAGGTCAGCCCCAGCATTTT.

The chain carries TRBV19 and TRBJ1-5; D remains unclear. V was clipped by 4 bases and J by 2 bases, with 12 bases between them. The CDR3 sequence is 15 residues long. Germline V gene data show CDR1 as LNHDA and CDR2 as SQIVND (reference sequence). Here the CDR3 DNA reads TGTGCCAGTAGTAAGACGGGGTCCGGCAATCAGCCCCAGCATTTT. Its protein product is CASSKTGSGNQPQHF.

The chain carries TRBV28 and TRBJ1-1; no firm D call. CDR3 length: 14 amino acids. Germline V gene data show CDR1 as MDHEN and CDR2 as SYDVKM. V lost 1 base, J lost 2 bases, and 8 bases lay in between. The DNA for the CDR3 is TGTGCCAGCAGTTTATTGCCAGGCAACACTGAAGCTTTCTTT. Amino acids: CASSLLPGNTEAFF. The whole variable domain, remainder taken from reference TRBV28 and TRBJ1-1, is DVKVTQSSRYLVKRTGEKVFLECVQDMDHENMFWYRQDPGLGLRLIYFSYDVKMKEKGDIPEGYSVSREKKERFSLILESASTNQTSMYLCASSLLPGNTEAFFGQGTRLTVV.

The chain uses TRBV5-1 and TRBJ2-3; D possibly corresponds to TRBD1 (5 bases). The CDR3 runs 14 residues. V lost 0 bases, J lost 1 base, and 6 bases lay in between. The germline V gene has CDR1 SGHRS and CDR2 YFSETQ. In DNA form, the CDR3 reads TGCGCCAGCAGCTTGGAGGGGCGCACAGATACGCAGTATTTT. It codes for CASSLEGRTDTQYF.

This sequence joins TRBV7-7 and TRBJ1-2; D remains ambiguous. V dropped 5 bases and J dropped 1 base, with 14 bases sitting between them. Germline assignment: CDR1 SSHAT and CDR2 FNYEAQ (reference sequence). The CDR3 spans 15 residues. The CDR3 DNA follows: TGTGCCAGCAGCGTAGGTGACGACCGTAACTATGGCTACACCTTC. It specifies CASSVGDDRNYGYTF.

V and J are TRBV6-4 and TRBJ2-2; D unresolved. Germline loops: CDR1 MRHNA, CDR2 SNTAGT. The ends were cut back, 5 bases at V and 7 bases at J, with 5 bases in the middle. This CDR3 region has 11 residues. The CDR3: CASSLNGELFF. In DNA form, the CDR3 reads TGTGCCAGCAGTTTAAACGGGGAGCTGTTTTTT.

The chain uses TRBV5-1 and TRBJ2-5; 13 bases are a match to TRBD2. This CDR3 is built from 15 residues. CDR1 is SGHRS and CDR2 is YFSETQ in the germline V gene. V dropped 6 bases and J dropped 5; count of bases not matched to a gene: 7. The CDR3 loop is CASNRGTSGMETQYF. CDR3 in DNA: TGCGCCAGCAACAGAGGGACTAGCGGGATGGAGACCCAGTACTTC.

The chain recombines TRBV7-1 with TRBJ1-2; possibly TRBD1 for D (6 bases). TRBV7-1 counts as an open reading frame of uncertain function. Trimming removed 5 bases from V and 0 bases from J, with 10 bases in between. The CDR3 loop spans 14 amino acids. This CDR3 reads CASSIGQPNYGYTF. Here the CDR3 DNA reads TGTGCCAGCAGCATTGGACAGCCTAACTATGGCTACACCTTC.

Concerning this clone itself: Relative to the germline gene, one junction end is altered; a read error may explain this. The J gene is TRBJ1-1, the V gene TRBV30, with D tentatively TRBD1 (5 bases). Germline lookup yields CDR1 GTSNPN and CDR2 SVGIG (reference sequence). The CDR3 is made up of 13 amino acids. The CDR3 sequence: CAWSKEIPGPTFF. The CDR3 DNA reads as TGTGCCTGGAGTAAAGAAATCCCGGGGCCTACCTTTTTT.

This clone showed up just a few times. The rearrangement uses TRBV28 and TRBJ2-6; 11 nucleotides line up with TRBD2. Germline V gene sequence: CDR1 MDHEN, CDR2 SYDVKM. The CDR3 loop spans 22 amino acids. V was pared by 2 bases and J by 1 base, with 16 bases of the junction left unmatched. The CDR3 loop reads CASSLEGLAGGPRKSGANVLTF. For the CDR3, the DNA is TGTGCCAGCAGTTTAGAGGGGCTAGCGGGAGGCCCGCGGAAGTCTGGGGCCAACGTCCTGACTTTC.

J is TRBJ2-2 and V is TRBV6-7; 11 bases align to TRBD2. TRBV6-7 falls under the ORF class, with uncertain function. The CDR3 has 16 residues. V shed 11 bases, J shed 7 bases, and the junction held 15 bases outside the gene matches. The CDR3 here is CAAARLAGLRGGELFF. CDR3 nucleotides: TGTGCCGCTGCCAGACTAGCGGGATTAAGAGGCGGGGAGCTGTTTTTT.